This TCR beta chain originates from a study of OX40 agonist ivuxolimab in advanced cancers. Germline V gene data show CDR1 as SGHAT and CDR2 as FQNNGV. With 4 bases removed from V and 3 bases from J, the gap between germline ends came to 9 bases. This CDR3 is 13 amino acids long. Study-wide results and caveats: CD4+ and CD8+ blood T cells expanded clonally by week 6 at 0.1 to 3.0 mg/kg.

About this clone itself: Its antigen is undetermined.

Using immunoSEQ multiplex PCR, the repertoire was profiled, and TCRdb retains in-frame clones only, with some absent. The sample consists of about 48,000 clones, about 83% of them appearing once. Material: CD4+ or CD8+ T cells sorted from blood, obtained in a trial of the OX40 agonist ivuxolimab. This receptor was obtained from an adult with an advanced solid tumor such as melanoma, head and neck, liver or kidney cancer. This chain connects TRBV11-2 to TRBJ2-5; D is undetermined. CDR3 DNA: TGTGCCAGCAGCTCACCTCAGAAAGAGACCCAGTACTTC. Amino acids: CASSSPQKETQYF.